The rows below give T cell receptor beta chains drawn from one sample of a study of Graves' ophthalmopathy and Graves' hyperthyroidism. One entry per CDR3 protein, called by TCRdb with MiXCR from the multiplex PCR reads. The top ten hold 7.5% to 10% of the sample, which has some 170,000 distinct CDR3 sequences, roughly two fifths seen once. Sequencing was carried out using peripheral blood. These receptors were collected from a man aged 25 to 40 with Graves' ophthalmopathy. Both conserved end residues are part of each CDR3. The order of the fields is CDR3 length, V gene, D gene, J gene, clone size, CDR3 DNA, CDR3 protein. A D gene is named only where the DNA matches it firmly. The listing skips clone size in some rows; elsewhere it reads once, few, many or a size class.

>20|TRBV6-2/TRBV6-3|TRBD2|TRBJ2-7|-
TGTGCCAGCAGTTACGAAAGACTAGCGGGAAAAAGTTATATGGGAGGCGAGCAGTACTTC
CASSYERLAGKSYMGGEQYF
>14|TRBV12-3/TRBV12-4|TRBD1|TRBJ2-7|many
TGTGCCAGCAGGTTCTTGGACAGGGTAGACGAGCAGTACTTC
CASRFLDRVDEQYF
>13|TRBV6-2/TRBV6-3|-|TRBJ2-7|many
TGTGCCAGCAGTGCTTGGACTCGTCTCGAGCAGTACTTC
CASSAWTRLEQYF
>18|TRBV28|-|TRBJ1-5|many
TGTGCCAGCAGTTTAGGTGAAAGGGCATCAATGCGGTATCAGCCCCAGCATTTT
CASSLGERASMRYQPQHF
>12|TRBV12-3/TRBV12-4|-|TRBJ2-7|-
TGTGCCAGCAGGGCATCAGGCTCCGAGCAGTACTTC
CASRASGSEQYF
>15|TRBV6-4|-|TRBJ1-6|-
TGTGCCAGCAGTGACTCGATGGGACGGGGTTCACCCCTCCACTTT
CASSDSMGRGSPLHF
>15|TRBV7-2|TRBD1|TRBJ1-6|once
TGTGCCAGCAGCCTAGGGGACAGGGTTAATTCACCCCTCCACTTT
CASSLGDRVNSPLHF
>13|TRBV2|TRBD1|TRBJ2-7|many
TGTGCCAGCGTCCGGGACAGGGGGCAGGAGCAGTACTTC
CASVRDRGQEQYF
>15|TRBV7-3|TRBD2|TRBJ2-7|-
TGTGCCAGCAGCTTGGGACTAGCGGGAGTAGACGAGCAGTACTTC
CASSLGLAGVDEQYF
>14|TRBV6-2/TRBV6-3|-|TRBJ2-2|many
TGTGCCAGCAGTTTAGAAGATAACACCGGGGAGCTGTTTTTT
CASSLEDNTGELFF
>16|TRBV12-3/TRBV12-4|-|TRBJ1-1|once
TGTGCCAGCAGTTTATTTCGGGGGGCGCTGAACACTGAAGCTTTCTTT
CASSLFRGALNTEAFF